The 7 T cell receptor beta chains presented below share a single source sample, sequenced in a study of T cells after yellow fever vaccination. In TCRdb, the 5' RACE reads were re-called with MiXCR into one record per CDR3 protein. Of a few hundred thousand distinct CDR3 sequences listed, roughly 5.2% are singletons. Specimen: CD4+ T cells sorted from PBMCs, collected on the day of the yellow fever booster vaccination. These receptor sequences come from a man aged 18 to 30 who received the YFV17D yellow fever vaccine.

This clonotype was counted many times. The chain uses TRBV20-1 and TRBJ2-5; TRBD1 might be the D (5 bases). V was shortened by 1 base and J by 5 bases, with 14 bases between the two germline ends. The CDR3 has 14 amino acids. CDR1 DFQATT and CDR2 SNEGSKA come from the germline V gene (reference sequence). CDR3 DNA: TGCAGTGCTAGAGTTCAGGGATTAGGGGAGACCCAGTACTTC. This sequence encodes CSARVQGLGETQYF.

This clonotype was found many times. In DNA form, the CDR3 reads TGTGCCAGCAGCTTAAGGAATCCCCACGAGCAGTACTTC. Protein: CASSLRNPHEQYF. The rearrangement uses TRBV5-6 and TRBJ2-7; D is unresolved. Trimming cost V 2 bases and J 5 bases, with 11 bases left between them. From germline, CDR1 is SGHDT and CDR2 YYEEEE. This CDR3 spans 13 amino acids.

This clonotype was seen many times. The rearrangement links TRBV12-3 or TRBV12-4 to TRBJ2-4, with D possibly called TRBD1 or TRBD2 (5 bases each). The CDR3 runs to 14 residues. The germline V and J ends were trimmed by 7 bases and 1 base, with 11 bases remaining between them. The CDR3 reads CASTEGSAKNIQYF. The CDR3 coding sequence is TGTGCCAGCACCGAGGGGTCCGCCAAAAACATTCAGTACTTC.

This clonotype was seen ten or more times. The chain is built from TRBV2 and TRBJ2-2, with 7 bases identical to TRBD1. The germline V gene encodes CDR1 SNHLY and CDR2 FYNNEI. The length of the CDR3 is 15 residues. The junction had 11 bases not matched to a gene; V was cut back by 6 bases and J by 7 bases. CDR3 coding DNA: TGTGCCAGCAGATCACTTACAGGGGTTGTCGGGGAGCTGTTTTTT. Translation gives CASRSLTGVVGELFF.

This clonotype was counted many times. The chain joins TRBV21-1 to TRBJ2-1; the D call of TRBD1 is as the table states it, not checked on the DNA. TRBV21-1 is a pseudogene locus. The CDR3 has 9 amino acids. The chain's CDR3 is CASRGGEFF. The DNA of the CDR3 is TGTGCCAGCCGGGGGGGAGAGTTCTTC.

This clonotype came up a few times. CDR3 nucleotides: TGCAGCGTTGAAGAACAGGGGTGGGGCTATGGCTACACCTTC. It yields the protein CSVEEQGWGYGYTF. V gene TRBV29-1 combines with J gene TRBJ1-2; 7 nucleotides line up with TRBD1. Germline CDR1 SQVTM, CDR2 ANQGSEA. This CDR3 is 14 amino acids long. V was clipped by 0 bases and J by 4 bases; unmatched bases: 5.

This clonotype was observed a handful of times. The genes are TRBV7-2 and TRBJ2-1; D is undetermined. Germline CDR1 reads SGHTA; CDR2 reads FQGNSA. Trimming pared 2 bases from V and 5 bases from J, leaving 10 bases between. The CDR3 sequence is 14 residues long. DNA for the CDR3: TGTGCCAGCAGCTTACGGACCCTAAACAATGAGCAGTTCTTC. This sequence encodes CASSLRTLNNEQFF.